The rows below give T cell receptor beta chains drawn from one sample of a study of beta chain features in type 1 diabetes. Sequencing was performed with immunoSEQ multiplex PCR; in TCRdb, only in-frame clones are kept and a portion is missing. In the table there are 310,000 or so clones, 7.5% to 9% of which are singletons. Material for sequencing was central memory CD4+ T cells from blood. Receptor source: a woman aged 18-29 years in good health. The conserved cysteine and the conserved F or W are not part of the CDR3 here.

J,V,CDR3
TRBJ2-1,TRBV28,ASGRRSYNEQF
TRBJ2-3,TRBV7-9,ASSFGRVRTDTQY
TRBJ1-2,TRBV13,ASSLVGTGAGYT
TRBJ2-5,TRBV5-1,ASSSQSQETQY
TRBJ1-3,TRBV14,ASSMQAGNTIY
TRBJ2-5,TRBV11-2,ASSSETAWETQY
TRBJ2-1,TRBV4-3,ASSQEGSQGSQQF
TRBJ2-5,TRBV5-6,ASSLVLEETQY
TRBJ2-6,TRBV6-1,ASRRPGAGANVLT
TRBJ2-1,TRBV4-3,ASSQGIGTSGMDPSYNEQF
TRBJ2-6,TRBV5-1,ASSLGGVSGANVLT
TRBJ1-1,TRBV20-1,SAANRDEAF
TRBJ2-3,TRBV7-8,ASSPHQDTQY
TRBJ2-3,TRBV19,ASSPAQGLDTQY
TRBJ1-2,TRBV5-1,ASSLAANYGYT
TRBJ2-5,TRBV6-5,ATGRQGLGTQY
TRBJ2-3,TRBV2,ASKKLAGTDTQY
TRBJ2-7,TRBV4-3,ASSQDWSGRYEQY
TRBJ2-7,TRBV6-5,ASSYSLLYEQY
TRBJ1-5,TRBV7-6,ASSRQGGNQPQH
TRBJ2-1,TRBV4-2,ASRLAGGPVDEQF
TRBJ2-1,TRBV6-1,ASSEAGSNNEQF
TRBJ1-2,TRBV9,ASSVFPGPIDGYT
TRBJ1-2,TRBV10-3,ATHFQVDYGYT
TRBJ2-3,TRBV9,ASSPTTGTDTQY
TRBJ1-1,TRBV7-9,ASSEHGLNTEAF
TRBJ1-4,TRBV7-2,ASRSQVANEKLF
TRBJ2-6,TRBV6-5,ASSSPASGANVLT
TRBJ2-1,TRBV18,ASSPPGRAYNEQF
TRBJ1-5,TRBV11-2,ASSFGRLNQPQH
TRBJ2-2,TRBV19,ASRRDPGGNTGELF
TRBJ2-2,TRBV5-1,ASSFQVYTGELF
TRBJ2-1,TRBV19,ASSDRQGAGEQF
TRBJ2-1,TRBV7-2,ASSLEAFQDEQF
TRBJ2-1,TRBV6-5,ASSWTYNEQF
TRBJ2-7,TRBV2,ASSGQIHYEQY
TRBJ2-2,TRBV28,ASSSHGQSTGELF
TRBJ2-3,TRBV7-6,ASSLDLRGVQY
TRBJ1-2,TRBV4-1,ASSLVAGNGYT
TRBJ2-3,TRBV28,ASRLTGADTQY
TRBJ1-1,TRBV6-5,ASSPHNGNTEAF